The 23 T cell receptor beta chains reported below all come from one sample, sequenced in a study of T cell repertoires in cytomegalovirus infection. One entry per CDR3 protein results from TCRdb running MiXCR on the reads. The table lists hundreds of thousands of distinct CDR3 sequences, 15% to 20% of them singletons. Sequenced sample: PBMCs. The source of these receptors is a human donor in good health (CMV status not recorded). Some clones in this sample may be carry-over from other donors' samples.

This clonotype appeared many times. The chain uses TRBV7-2 and TRBJ2-5; either TRBD1 or TRBD2 may supply D (6 bases each). V gave up 1 base and J gave up 2 bases, with 11 bases separating them. Per germline, CDR1 SGHTA and CDR2 FQGNSA. The CDR3 runs to 15 residues. This CDR3 reads CASSLVGGLQETQYF. The CDR3 DNA reads TGTGCCAGCAGCTTAGTCGGGGGCCTACAAGAGACCCAGTACTTC.

This clonotype came up a few times. The chain joins TRBV5-1 to TRBJ2-5, with 10 positions matching TRBD1. Germline CDR1 and CDR2: SGHRS and YFSETQ. After removal of 4 bases from V and 2 bases from J, the junction contained 8 bases not matched to a gene. This CDR3 has 16 amino acids. CDR3 bases: TGCGCCAGCAGCCCCCCGACAGGGGGCGGGCAAGAGACCCAGTACTTC. Protein product: CASSPPTGGGQETQYF.

This clonotype was detected only a few times. This chain joins TRBV2 and TRBJ2-1; TRBD1 agrees at 10 bases. The germline V gene encodes CDR1 SNHLY and CDR2 FYNNEI. This CDR3 comprises 15 residues. Trimming removed 3 bases from V and 3 bases from J; junction bases left unmatched: 2. The CDR3 sequence is CASSDRTGGYNEQFF. The CDR3 DNA reads as TGTGCCAGCAGTGATAGGACAGGGGGCTACAATGAGCAGTTCTTC.

The J gene is TRBJ2-1, the V gene TRBV7-8; the match to TRBD2 covers 9 bases. The J segment lost 8 bases and the V segment lost 2 bases, leaving 7 bases of the junction unmatched. The V gene's germline CDR1 is SGHVS and CDR2 FQNEAQ. The CDR3 is made up of 15 amino acids. In DNA, the CDR3 is TGTGCCAGCAGCTTAACGAGCGGGGGGAAGTATGAGCAGTTCTTC. Translated: CASSLTSGGKYEQFF.

The CDR3 here is CASSLAGGPRSYEQYF. CDR3 in DNA: TGTGCCAGCAGCTTGGCGGGGGGGCCGAGGTCCTACGAGCAGTACTTC. V usage is TRBV5-4 and J usage is TRBJ2-7, with TRBD2 matching over 8 bases. Germline CDR1 SGHNT, CDR2 YYREEE (reference sequence). The CDR3 spans 16 residues. The ends lost 0 bases at V and 1 base at J; junction bases unmatched: 6.

This clonotype was found many times. The chain joins TRBV25-1 to TRBJ1-2, with a tentative D call TRBD1 (6 bases). The CDR3 length is 14 residues. Germline assignment: CDR1 MGHDK and CDR2 SYGVNS. Deletions cut 2 bases from V and 2 bases from J, with 9 bases between. The CDR3 here is CASSEQGPNYGYTF. Written as DNA, the CDR3 is TGTGCCAGCAGTGAACAGGGGCCAAACTATGGCTACACCTTC.

At least ten counts were recorded for this clonotype. DNA of the CDR3: TGTGCCAGCAGACTAGGGACAGGAGGATATCAGCCCCAGCATTTT. Its protein is CASRLGTGGYQPQHF. This sequence joins TRBV12-3 or TRBV12-4 and TRBJ1-5, with 8 bases matching TRBD1. V lost 6 bases and J lost 5; bases outside the gene matches: 9. This CDR3 is built from 15 residues.

CDR3 in amino acids: CASSQFPTDYGYTF. In DNA form, the CDR3 reads TGTGCCAGCAGTCAATTCCCGACGGACTATGGCTACACCTTC. The chain recombines TRBV6-1 with TRBJ1-2; D ambiguous. The CDR3 covers 14 residues. Trimming left V 5 bases short and J 3 bases short, with 13 bases between. Germline-derived CDR1 and CDR2 are MNHNS and SASEGT.

This clonotype was seen only a few times. This chain joins TRBV20-1 and TRBJ1-1, with 9 positions matching TRBD1. Germline trimming cut 6 bases from V and 4 bases from J; bases unmatched to any gene: 3. The CDR3 totals 12 residues. Germline values: CDR1 DFQATT, CDR2 SNEGSKA (reference sequence). The CDR3 DNA follows: TGCAGTGCCCGACAGGGGGTCACTGAAGCTTTCTTT. This encodes CSARQGVTEAFF.

This clonotype was picked up a small number of times. The chain couples TRBV28 to TRBJ2-5; unclear D gene. The ends were cut back, 5 bases at V and 3 bases at J, with 13 bases in the middle. This CDR3 contains 14 residues. From germline, CDR1 is MDHEN and CDR2 SYDVKM. The CDR3 here is CASSPLRPEETQYF. The CDR3 bases are TGTGCCAGCAGTCCCCTGAGGCCAGAAGAGACCCAGTACTTC.

The chain has TRBV20-1 and TRBJ1-3, with a possible D match to TRBD1 (5 bases). This CDR3 has 14 residues. Germline loops: CDR1 DFQATT, CDR2 SNEGSKA (reference sequence). V shed 5 bases and J shed 0 bases, with 11 bases lying between them. The DNA for the CDR3 is TGCAGTGCTCATCCAGGGAGCTCTGGAAACACCATATATTTT. Translating it yields CSAHPGSSGNTIYF.

This chain uses TRBV11-1 with TRBJ2-7, with D hard to call. CDR1 and CDR2 from the germline V gene are SGHAT and FQDESV (reference sequence). The V end was cut by 4 bases, the J end by 12 bases, with 22 bases between. The CDR3 has 14 amino acids. The CDR3 is CASSSRGVGSLGYF. As DNA, the CDR3 is TGTGCCAGCAGCTCCAGAGGCGTCGGGTCCCTTGGGTACTTC. The full variable domain, completed using reference TRBV11-1 and TRBJ2-7, is EAEVAQSPRYKITEKSQAVAFWCDPISGHATLYWYRQILGQGPELLVQFQDESVVDDSQLPKDRFSAERLKGVDSTLKIQPAELGDSAMYLCASSSRGVGSLGYFGPGTRLTVT.

The chain combines TRBV18 with TRBJ1-6; TRBD1 agrees at 9 bases. The trim removed 6 bases at V and 7 bases at J, leaving 16 bases unmatched. CDR1 KGHSH and CDR2 LQKENI come from the germline V gene. CDR3 size: 18 residues. CDR3 sequence: CASSPVAVTGTGNSPLHF. DNA of the CDR3: TGTGCCAGCTCCCCCGTGGCCGTAACCGGGACAGGGAATTCACCCCTCCACTTT. The variable domain in full, with the rest retrieved from reference TRBV18 and TRBJ1-6, is NAGVMQNPRHLVRRRGQEARLRCSPMKGHSHVYWYRQLPEEGLKFMVYLQKENIIDESGMPKERFSAEFPKEGPSILRIQQVVRGDSAAYFCASSPVAVTGTGNSPLHFGNGTRLTVT.

The rearrangement links TRBV2 to TRBJ2-3, with TRBD2 identical over 11 bases. The CDR3 consists of 16 residues. CDR1 and CDR2 from the germline V gene are SNHLY and FYNNEI. Unmatched junction bases numbered 6, after V lost 0 bases and J lost 7 bases. The CDR3 nucleotides are TGTGCCAGCAGTGAAGCTCTAGCGGGGGGATCGTATACGCAGTATTTT. Translating it yields CASSEALAGGSYTQYF.

This clonotype was detected ten times or more. In nucleotides, the CDR3 is TGTGCCAGCAGCCCCGGGGAGGGGGCCCATCTGACTTTC. Amino acid sequence: CASSPGEGAHLTF. The rearrangement links TRBV7-2 to TRBJ2-1; D may be TRBD1 or TRBD2 (7 bases each). TRBJ2-6 matches the DNA end more closely, so the J call is doubtful. The CDR3 has 13 amino acids. Germline CDR1 is SGHTA and CDR2 is FQGNSA.

The chain has TRBV4-2 and TRBJ2-7; 8 nucleotides agree with TRBD1. The junction had 8 bases not matched to a gene; V was cut back by 1 base and J by 6 bases. Germline CDR1 LGHNA, CDR2 YNFKEQ. The CDR3 is made up of 15 amino acids. The CDR3 bases are TGTGCCAGCAGCCAAGCTAGGACGACAGGGGCCGAGCAGTACTTC. Its protein product is CASSQARTTGAEQYF.

Ten or more counts support this clonotype. J is TRBJ2-2 and V is TRBV7-8, with TRBD1 identical over 9 bases. CDR3 size: 16 residues. With 7 bases clipped from V and 5 bases from J, the junction kept 11 bases outside the gene matches. Germline CDR1 and CDR2: SGHVS and FQNEAQ. CDR3 nucleotides: TGTGCCAGCACCCTGGGACAGGGATTGGGTACCGGGGAGCTGTTTTTT. Protein: CASTLGQGLGTGELFF.

In DNA, the CDR3 is TGTGCCAGCACCTCGGGTTCTGCCCTACACAATGAGCAGTTCTTC. Residues: CASTSGSALHNEQFF. The chain carries TRBV5-8 and TRBJ2-1; D not certain. The length of the CDR3 is 15 residues. Germline loops: CDR1 SGHTS, CDR2 YDEGEE. Trimming removed 6 bases from V and 5 bases from J, with 18 bases in between.

This clonotype has a count of ten or more. J is TRBJ2-7 and V is TRBV7-2, with 9 bases fitting TRBD2. V gave up 0 bases and J gave up 6 bases; unmatched junction bases: 18. Germline values: CDR1 SGHTA, CDR2 FQGNSA. The CDR3 is 19 amino acids. CDR3 sequence: CASSLATHIGGGADSEQYF. CDR3 sequence (DNA): TGTGCCAGCAGCTTAGCTACTCATATAGGCGGGGGGGCCGATTCCGAGCAGTACTTC. The entire variable domain, with the rest obtained from reference TRBV7-2 and TRBJ2-7, is as follows: GAGVSQSPSNKVTEKGKDVELRCDPISGHTALYWYRQSLGQGLEFLIYFQGNSAPDKSGLPSDRFSAERTGGSVSTLTIQRTQQEDSAVYLCASSLATHIGGGADSEQYFGPGTRLTVT.

This clonotype was observed many times. This sequence joins TRBV27 and TRBJ1-5, with D perhaps matching TRBD1 (6 bases). Germline CDR1 and CDR2: MNHEY and SMNVEV (reference sequence). The CDR3 runs 12 residues. Deletions cut 6 bases from V and 9 bases from J, with 12 bases between. CDR3 in DNA: TGTGCCAGCAGCCACGGAGGGGGGCCCCAGCATTTT. It is translated as CASSHGGGPQHF.

This clonotype was observed a few times. The chain has TRBV5-6 and TRBJ1-1; 9 bases agree with TRBD1. The germline V gene encodes CDR1 SGHDT and CDR2 YYEEEE. Trimming removed 6 bases from V and 5 bases from J; junction bases left unmatched: 23. This CDR3 spans 19 amino acids. CDR3 in amino acids: CASITQGGHRGLSGTEAFF. As DNA, the CDR3 is TGTGCCAGCATCACACAGGGGGGGCACAGGGGGCTTTCGGGGACTGAAGCTTTCTTT.

A few counts support this clonotype. The CDR3 loop is CASRRQASTEAFF. The CDR3 DNA is TGTGCCAGCAGACGACAGGCGAGCACTGAAGCTTTCTTT. V is TRBV28 and J is TRBJ1-1; perhaps TRBD1 as D (6 bases). The V gene lost 6 bases and the J gene lost 4 bases, with 12 bases spanning the gap. CDR1 is MDHEN, CDR2 SYDVKM, per germline. The CDR3 is 13 amino acids.

This clonotype was recorded many times. The CDR3 nucleotides read TGTGCCAGCAGTTCTCCGGGACAGGGGGCCTACGAGCAGTACTTC. Encoded protein: CASSSPGQGAYEQYF. V usage is TRBV27 and J usage is TRBJ2-7, with 11 bases fitting TRBD1. CDR1 MNHEY and CDR2 SMNVEV come from the germline V gene (reference sequence). The CDR3 spans 15 residues. V gave up 4 bases and J gave up 2 bases; unmatched junction bases: 4.